The rows below give T cell receptor beta chains drawn from one sample of a study of tumor-infiltrating lymphocytes in glioblastoma multiforme. In TCRdb, the multiplex PCR reads were re-called with MiXCR into one record per CDR3 protein. The table records more than 10,000 distinct CDR3 sequences, approximately 75% of them present only once. Sequencing was done on a sample of brain tumor tissue. These receptors were obtained from a male donor with glioblastoma. CDR3s include the opening cysteine and the closing phenylalanine or tryptophan. D genes are given only for firm matches. The size field is filled for only some rows; it gives once, few, many or a size class.

cdr3_nt: TGTGCTAGTGGTTTGCCTACGGGACAGGGCGCCTACGAGCAGTACTTC; cdr3_aa: CASGLPTGQGAYEQYF; v_call: TRBV12-5; j_call: TRBJ2-7; d_call: TRBD1; clone_size: few
cdr3_nt: TGCAGCGTCGAGGGAACTAGCCGAAGCACAGATACGCAGTATTTT; cdr3_aa: CSVEGTSRSTDTQYF; v_call: TRBV29-1; j_call: TRBJ2-3; d_call: -; clone_size: -
cdr3_nt: TGTGCCAGCAACTACGGGAGGCCGGGTAGCTACGAGCAGTACTTC; cdr3_aa: CASNYGRPGSYEQYF; v_call: TRBV11-2; j_call: TRBJ2-7; d_call: TRBD2; clone_size: -
cdr3_nt: TGTGCCAGCAGCTTAGCCCCCCTCAGGGTCAATGAGCAGTTCTTC; cdr3_aa: CASSLAPLRVNEQFF; v_call: TRBV11-2; j_call: TRBJ2-1; d_call: -; clone_size: few
cdr3_nt: TGTAGCGTTGTGGGGGAGAAGGGCTTCTACAAGCAGTACTTC; cdr3_aa: CSVVGEKGFYKQYF; v_call: TRBV29-1; j_call: TRBJ2-7; d_call: -; clone_size: -
cdr3_nt: TGCAGCGAATTAACTCTCTTAGCCACCTACCCTGAGCAGTTCTTC; cdr3_aa: CSELTLLATYPEQFF; v_call: TRBV29-1; j_call: TRBJ2-1; d_call: -; clone_size: -
cdr3_nt: TGTGCCAGCTCACCACCGCAGGGGTCCTTTGGCTACACCTTC; cdr3_aa: CASSPPQGSFGYTF; v_call: TRBV18; j_call: TRBJ1-2; d_call: -; clone_size: -
cdr3_nt: TGTGCCAGCAGAGATGGCCGGAACTACGAGCAGTACTTC; cdr3_aa: CASRDGRNYEQYF; v_call: TRBV12-3/TRBV12-4; j_call: TRBJ2-7; d_call: -; clone_size: few
cdr3_nt: TGCAGTGTTAGAGATGAGGCAGGGCTGTGTAAGCAGTTCTTC; cdr3_aa: CSVRDEAGLCKQFF; v_call: TRBV20-1; j_call: TRBJ2-1; d_call: -; clone_size: -
cdr3_nt: TGCAGGGTTATGGGGGACAAGGGCTTCTATGAGCAGTACTTC; cdr3_aa: CRVMGDKGFYEQYF; v_call: TRBV29-1; j_call: TRBJ2-7; d_call: -; clone_size: -
cdr3_nt: TGCGCCAGCAGCCAAACCGGGGAGCTGTTTTTT; cdr3_aa: CASSQTGELFF; v_call: TRBV4-1; j_call: TRBJ2-2; d_call: -; clone_size: -
cdr3_nt: TGCAGTGCTCCTCGACAGCCCCAAGAGACCCAGTACTTC; cdr3_aa: CSAPRQPQETQYF; v_call: TRBV20-1; j_call: TRBJ2-5; d_call: -; clone_size: medium-sized